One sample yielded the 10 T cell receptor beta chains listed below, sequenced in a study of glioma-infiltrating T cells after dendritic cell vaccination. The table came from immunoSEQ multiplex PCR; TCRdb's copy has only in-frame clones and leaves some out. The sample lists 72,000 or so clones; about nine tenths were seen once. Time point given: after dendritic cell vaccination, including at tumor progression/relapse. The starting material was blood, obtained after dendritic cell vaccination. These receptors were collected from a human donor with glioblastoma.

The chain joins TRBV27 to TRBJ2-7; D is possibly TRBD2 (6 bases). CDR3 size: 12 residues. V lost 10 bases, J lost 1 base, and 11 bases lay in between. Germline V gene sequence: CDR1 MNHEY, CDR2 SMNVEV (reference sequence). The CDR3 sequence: CATGVTSYEQYF. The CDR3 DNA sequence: TGTGCCACGGGAGTAACGTCCTACGAGCAGTACTTC.

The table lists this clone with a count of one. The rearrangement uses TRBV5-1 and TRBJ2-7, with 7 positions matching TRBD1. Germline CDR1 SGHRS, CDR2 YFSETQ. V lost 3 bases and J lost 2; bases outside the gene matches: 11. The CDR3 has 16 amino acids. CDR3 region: CASSSAYRTGPYEQYF. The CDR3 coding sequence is TGCGCCAGCAGCTCGGCCTATCGGACAGGACCCTACGAGCAGTACTTC.

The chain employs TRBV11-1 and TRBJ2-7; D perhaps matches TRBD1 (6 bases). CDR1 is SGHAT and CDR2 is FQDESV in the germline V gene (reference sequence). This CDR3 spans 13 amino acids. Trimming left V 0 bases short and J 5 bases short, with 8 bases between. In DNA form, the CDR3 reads TGTGCCAGCAGCTTAGCGGGGGCAAACGAGCAGTACTTC. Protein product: CASSLAGANEQYF.

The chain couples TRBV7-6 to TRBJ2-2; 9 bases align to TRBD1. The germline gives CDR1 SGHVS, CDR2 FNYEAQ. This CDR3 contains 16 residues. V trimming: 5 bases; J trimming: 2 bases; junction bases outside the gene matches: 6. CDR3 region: CASSPRQGVNTGELFF. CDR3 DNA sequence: TGTGCCAGCAGCCCCAGACAGGGGGTTAACACCGGGGAGCTGTTTTTT. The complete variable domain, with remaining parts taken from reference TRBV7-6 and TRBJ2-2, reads GAGVSQSPRYKVTKRGQDVALRCDPISGHVSLYWYRQALGQGPEFLTYFNYEAQQDKSGLPNDRFSAERPEGSISTLTIQRTEQRDSAMYRCASSPRQGVNTGELFFGEGSRLTVL.

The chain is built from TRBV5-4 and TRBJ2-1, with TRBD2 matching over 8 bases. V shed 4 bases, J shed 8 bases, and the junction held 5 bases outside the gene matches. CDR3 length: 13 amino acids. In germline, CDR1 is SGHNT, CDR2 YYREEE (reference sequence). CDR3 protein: CASSGTSLDEQFF. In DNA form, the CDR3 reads TGTGCCAGCAGCGGGACTAGTCTCGATGAGCAGTTCTTC.

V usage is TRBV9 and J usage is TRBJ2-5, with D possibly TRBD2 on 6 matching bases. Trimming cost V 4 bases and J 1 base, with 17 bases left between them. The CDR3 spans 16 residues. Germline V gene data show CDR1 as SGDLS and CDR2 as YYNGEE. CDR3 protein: CASSLALTGGQETQYF. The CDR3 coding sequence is TGTGCCAGCAGCCTAGCTCTAACCGGGGGCCAAGAGACCCAGTACTTC.

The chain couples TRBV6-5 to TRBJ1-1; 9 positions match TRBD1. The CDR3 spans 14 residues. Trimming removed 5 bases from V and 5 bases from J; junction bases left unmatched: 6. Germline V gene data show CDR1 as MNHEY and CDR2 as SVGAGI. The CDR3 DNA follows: TGTGCCAGCAGTCCGGGACAGGGTCATACTGAAGCTTTCTTT. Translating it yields CASSPGQGHTEAFF.

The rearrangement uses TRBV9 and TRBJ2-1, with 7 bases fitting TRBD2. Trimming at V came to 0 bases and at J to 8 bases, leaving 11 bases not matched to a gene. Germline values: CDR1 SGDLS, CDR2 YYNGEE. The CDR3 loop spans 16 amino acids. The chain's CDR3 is CASSVAGSGRAYEQFF. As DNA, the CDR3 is TGTGCCAGCAGCGTAGCCGGGAGTGGGAGGGCATATGAGCAGTTCTTC.

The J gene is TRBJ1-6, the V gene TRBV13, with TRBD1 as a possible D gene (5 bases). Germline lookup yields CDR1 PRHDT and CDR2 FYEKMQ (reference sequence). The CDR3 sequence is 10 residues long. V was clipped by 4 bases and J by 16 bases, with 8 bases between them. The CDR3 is CASSCGHLHF. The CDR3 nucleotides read TGTGCCAGCAGCTGTGGACATCTCCACTTT.

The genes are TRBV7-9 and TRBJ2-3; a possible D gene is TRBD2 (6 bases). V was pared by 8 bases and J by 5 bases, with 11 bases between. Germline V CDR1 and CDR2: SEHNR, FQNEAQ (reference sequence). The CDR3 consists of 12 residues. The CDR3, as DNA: TGTGCCAGCTGCTGGGGGGAAGATACGCAGTATTTT. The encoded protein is CASCWGEDTQYF.